This T cell receptor beta chain was identified during a study of blood T cells in healthy people across ages. CDR3 length equals 15 residues. The V end was cut by 3 bases, the J end by 7 bases, with 16 bases between. Per germline, CDR1 ENHRY and CDR2 SYGVKD. Next came a second PCR, run for roughly 6 to 11 cycles, which used a sample-barcoded 5' primer along with a J-beta primer mix. A single record per CDR3 protein comes from TCRdb applying MiXCR to the 5' RACE reads. The sample contains 780,000 or so distinct CDR3 sequences, just under 25% of which appear only once. This sample was shared with a second study, whose subject was T cells of mothers and their children. That study adds: Sequencing got over 9.5 million TCR beta CDR3 reads from each mother and around 3 million from each child. Relative to unrelated pairs, biologically related mother-child dyads exhibited marginally greater, non-significant overlap.

This receptor was obtained from a boy between 10 and 17 years old in good health. The chain links TRBV10-3 to TRBJ2-1; D perhaps matches TRBD2 (6 bases). Sequencing used blood. CDR3 sequence (DNA): TGTGCCATCAGTGAAGGACTGGCGGGACGTAATGAGCAGTTCTTC. It translates to CAISEGLAGRNEQFF.